This entry features one TCR beta chain sequence. The antigen is unknown. This record comes from a study of CD8 T cells in ankylosing spondylitis. Findings and caveats of the study: Ankylosing spondylitis blood appeared to carry a characteristic TCR beta motif of fewer than 10 highly homologous variants.

Germline V gene data show CDR1 as LNHNV and CDR2 as YYDKDF (reference sequence). Trimming at V came to 6 bases and at J to 8 bases, leaving 5 bases not matched to a gene. CDR3 length: 14 residues. TCRdb ran MiXCR on the 5' RACE reads and lists one entry per CDR3 protein. The sample has 670,000 or so distinct CDR3 sequences; 15% to 20% are singletons. This receptor was taken from a male donor with ankylosing spondylitis. V is TRBV15 and J is TRBJ2-3; 13 bases fit TRBD2. Sequenced: blood, either unsorted or a sorted T cell fraction (not recorded which). The CDR3 spells CATRLAGGRSTQYF. The CDR3 nucleotides read TGTGCCACCAGACTAGCGGGAGGGCGGAGTACGCAGTATTTT. Using reference TRBV15 and TRBJ2-3 for the parts outside the CDR3, the full variable domain is DAMVIQNPRYQVTQFGKPVTLSCSQTLNHNVMYWYQQKSSQAPKLLFHYYDKDFNNEADTPDNFQSRRPNTSFCFLDIRSPGLGDTAMYLCATRLAGGRSTQYFGPGTRLTVL.